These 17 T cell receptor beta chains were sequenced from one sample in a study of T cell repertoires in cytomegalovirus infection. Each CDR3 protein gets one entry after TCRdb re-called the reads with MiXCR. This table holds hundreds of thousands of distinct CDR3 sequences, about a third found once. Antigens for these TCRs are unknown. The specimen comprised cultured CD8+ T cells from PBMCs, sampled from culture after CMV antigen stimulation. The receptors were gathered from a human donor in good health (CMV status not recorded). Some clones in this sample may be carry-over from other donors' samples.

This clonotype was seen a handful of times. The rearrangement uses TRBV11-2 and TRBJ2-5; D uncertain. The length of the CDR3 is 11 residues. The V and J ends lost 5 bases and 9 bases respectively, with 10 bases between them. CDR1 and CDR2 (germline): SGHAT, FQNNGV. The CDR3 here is CASSTNVAQYF. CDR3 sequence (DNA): TGTGCCAGCAGCACAAACGTGGCCCAGTACTTC.

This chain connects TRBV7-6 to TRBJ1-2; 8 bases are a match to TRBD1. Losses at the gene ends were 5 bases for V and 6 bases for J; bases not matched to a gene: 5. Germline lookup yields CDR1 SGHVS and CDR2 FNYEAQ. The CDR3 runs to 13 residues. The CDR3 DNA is TGTGCCAGCAGCCAAGTGGACAGGGATGGCTACACCTTC. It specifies CASSQVDRDGYTF.

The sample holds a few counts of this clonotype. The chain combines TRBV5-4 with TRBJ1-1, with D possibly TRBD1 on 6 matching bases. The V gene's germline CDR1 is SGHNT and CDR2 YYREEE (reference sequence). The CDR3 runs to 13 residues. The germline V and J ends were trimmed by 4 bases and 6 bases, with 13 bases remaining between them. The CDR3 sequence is CASSEGGYPEAFF. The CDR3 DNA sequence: TGTGCCAGCAGCGAAGGGGGATATCCTGAAGCTTTCTTT. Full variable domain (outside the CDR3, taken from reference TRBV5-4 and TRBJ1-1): ETGVTQSPTHLIKTRGQQVTLRCSSQSGHNTVSWYQQALGQGPQFIFQYYREEENGRGNFPPRFSGLQFPNYSSELNVNALELDDSALYLCASSEGGYPEAFFGQGTRLTVV.

CDR3: CATSGGAGYEDTQYF. CDR3 nucleotides: TGTGCCACCTCAGGGGGAGCGGGGTATGAGGATACGCAGTATTTT. This chain links TRBV10-3 with TRBJ2-3, with D perhaps given as TRBD1 or TRBD2 (7 bases each). V was shortened by 10 bases and J by 6 bases, with 23 bases between the two germline ends. CDR3 length equals 15 residues. The V gene's germline CDR1 is ENHRY and CDR2 SYGVKD.

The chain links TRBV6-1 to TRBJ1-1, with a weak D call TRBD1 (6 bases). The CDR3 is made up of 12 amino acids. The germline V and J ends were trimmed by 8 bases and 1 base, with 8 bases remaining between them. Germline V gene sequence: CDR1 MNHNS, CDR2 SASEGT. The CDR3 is CASEGGNTEAFF. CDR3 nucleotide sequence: TGTGCCAGCGAGGGGGGGAACACTGAAGCTTTCTTT.

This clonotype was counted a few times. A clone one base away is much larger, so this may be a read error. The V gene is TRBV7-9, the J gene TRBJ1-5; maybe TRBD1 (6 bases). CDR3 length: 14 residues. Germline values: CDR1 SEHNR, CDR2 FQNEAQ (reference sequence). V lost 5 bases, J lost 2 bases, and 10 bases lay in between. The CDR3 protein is CASSRTEGNQPQHF. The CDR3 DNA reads TGTGCCAGCAGCCGGACAGAGGGCAATCAGCCCCAGCATTTT.

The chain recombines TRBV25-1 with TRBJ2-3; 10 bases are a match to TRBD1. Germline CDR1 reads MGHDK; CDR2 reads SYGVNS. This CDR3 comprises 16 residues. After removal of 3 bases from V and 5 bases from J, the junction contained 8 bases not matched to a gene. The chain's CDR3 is CASSELTGGHIDTQYF. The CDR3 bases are TGTGCCAGCAGTGAGCTGACAGGGGGCCATATAGATACGCAGTATTTT.

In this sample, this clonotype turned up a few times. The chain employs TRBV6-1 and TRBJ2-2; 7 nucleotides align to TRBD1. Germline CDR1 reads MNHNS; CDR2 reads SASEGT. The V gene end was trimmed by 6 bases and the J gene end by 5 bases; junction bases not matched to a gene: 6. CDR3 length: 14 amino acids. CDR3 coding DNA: TGTGCCAGCAGGCCGACAGGGATTACCGGGGAGCTGTTTTTT. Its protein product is CASRPTGITGELFF.

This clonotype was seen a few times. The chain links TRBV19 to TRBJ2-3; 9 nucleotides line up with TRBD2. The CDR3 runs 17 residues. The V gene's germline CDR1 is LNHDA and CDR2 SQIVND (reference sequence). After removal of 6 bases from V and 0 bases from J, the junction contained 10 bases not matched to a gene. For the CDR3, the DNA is TGTGCCAGTAGCCATATAGAGACTAGCGGAAGCACAGATACGCAGTATTTT. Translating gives CASSHIETSGSTDTQYF. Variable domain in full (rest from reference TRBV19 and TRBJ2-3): DGGITQSPKYLFRKEGQNVTLSCEQNLNHDAMYWYRQDPGQGLRLIYYSQIVNDFQKGDIAEGYSVSREKKESFPLTVTSAQKNPTAFYLCASSHIETSGSTDTQYFGPGTRLTVL.

The CDR3 protein is CASSIAGAYEQYF. DNA for the CDR3: TGTGCCAGTAGTATTGCCGGGGCCTACGAGCAGTACTTC. This chain joins TRBV19 and TRBJ2-7; a weak D match, TRBD2 (5 bases). From germline, CDR1 is LNHDA and CDR2 SQIVND (reference sequence). This CDR3 is built from 13 residues. V lost 3 bases, J lost 2 bases, and 8 bases lay in between.

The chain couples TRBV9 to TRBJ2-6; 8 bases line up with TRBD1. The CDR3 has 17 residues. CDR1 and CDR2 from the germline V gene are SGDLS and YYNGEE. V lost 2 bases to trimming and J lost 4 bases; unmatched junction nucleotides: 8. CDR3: CASSVARQGRGANVLTF. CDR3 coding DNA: TGTGCCAGCAGCGTGGCAAGACAGGGGCGAGGGGCCAACGTCCTGACTTTC.

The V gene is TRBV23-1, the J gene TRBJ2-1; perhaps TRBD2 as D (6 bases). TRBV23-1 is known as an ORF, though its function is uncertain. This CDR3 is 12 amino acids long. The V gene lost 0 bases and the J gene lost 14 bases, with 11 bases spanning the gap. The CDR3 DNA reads TGCGCCAGCAGTCAATCATCTAAGCGGGAGTTCTTC. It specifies CASSQSSKREFF.

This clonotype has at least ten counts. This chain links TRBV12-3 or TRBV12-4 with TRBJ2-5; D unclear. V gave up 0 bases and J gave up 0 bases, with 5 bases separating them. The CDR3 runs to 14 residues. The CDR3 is CASSLAGYQETQYF. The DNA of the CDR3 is TGTGCCAGCAGTTTAGCTGGGTACCAAGAGACCCAGTACTTC.

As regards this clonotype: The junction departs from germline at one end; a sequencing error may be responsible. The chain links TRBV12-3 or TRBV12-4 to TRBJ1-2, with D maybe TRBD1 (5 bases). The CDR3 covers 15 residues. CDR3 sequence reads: CVSSSTQGASYGYTF. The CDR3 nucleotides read TGTGTCAGCAGTTCGACACAAGGGGCTTCCTATGGCTACACCTTC.

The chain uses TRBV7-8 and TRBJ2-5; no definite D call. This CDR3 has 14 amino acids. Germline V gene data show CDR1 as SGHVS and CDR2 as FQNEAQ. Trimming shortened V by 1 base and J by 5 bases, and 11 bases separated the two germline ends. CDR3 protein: CASSLVAMYETQYF. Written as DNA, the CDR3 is TGTGCCAGCAGCTTAGTTGCCATGTATGAGACCCAGTACTTC.

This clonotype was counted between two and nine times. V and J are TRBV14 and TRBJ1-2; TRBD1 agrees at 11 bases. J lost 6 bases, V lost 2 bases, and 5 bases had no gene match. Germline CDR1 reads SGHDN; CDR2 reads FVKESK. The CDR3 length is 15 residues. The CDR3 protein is CASSQWTGGLDGYTF. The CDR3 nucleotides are TGTGCCAGCAGCCAATGGACAGGGGGCTTGGATGGCTACACCTTC.

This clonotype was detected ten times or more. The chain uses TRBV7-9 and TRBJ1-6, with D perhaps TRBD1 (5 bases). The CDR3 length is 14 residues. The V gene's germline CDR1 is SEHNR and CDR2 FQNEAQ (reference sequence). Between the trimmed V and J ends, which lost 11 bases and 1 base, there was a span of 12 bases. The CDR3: CAGRGESYNSPLHF. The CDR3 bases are TGTGCCGGGAGGGGAGAGTCCTATAATTCACCCCTCCACTTT.